This T cell receptor beta chain was sequenced for a study of PD-L1 blockade in urothelial cancer. On this clone itself: Different DNA sequences within this sample yield the same CDR3.

Regarding time point: peripheral blood 6 weeks after treatment start. Germline CDR1 is GTSNPN and CDR2 is SVGIG (reference sequence). There are 12 residues in the CDR3. The J segment lost 1 base and the V segment lost 4 bases, leaving 1 base of the junction unmatched. The protocol was immunoSEQ multiplex PCR, while the TCRdb copy is restricted to in-frame clones and leaves out a portion. The sample has around 38,000 clones, 65% to 90% seen once. The sample was PBMCs, taken around atezolizumab (anti-PD-L1) treatment. The sequence came from a man in his 60s with urothelial cancer. V gene TRBV30 combines with J gene TRBJ2-7, with 7 nucleotides matching TRBD1. The CDR3 bases are TGTGCCTGGAAACAGGGGTCCTACGAGCAGTACTTC. Protein: CAWKQGSYEQYF.